The clone carrying this T cell receptor (beta chain) was counted a few times. Antigen unknown. This specimen belongs to a study of beta chain features in type 1 diabetes. Study results and limitations: Reduced insertions and increased deletions marked VDJ junctions in type 1 diabetes patients. The question left open here concerned HLA type influencing TCRB rearrangement.

Each of the CD4+ naive, central memory, regulatory and stem cell-like memory populations was sorted via CD45RO/CCR7/CD25/CD127/CD95/CD27. Investigators reverse transcribed all isolated RNA, so they sequenced expressed TCRB transcripts. Clones were read by immunoSEQ multiplex PCR, and TCRdb kept only the in-frame ones, dropping some. The table records around 350,000 clones, around 13% of them present only once. This CDR3 comprises 18 residues. V lost 0 bases and J lost 0, with 13 bases in between. Germline V gene lookup returns CDR1 SGHRS and CDR2 YFSETQ. This sequence was found in a man aged 18 to 35 in good health. The chain combines TRBV5-1 with TRBJ2-6, with D hard to call. Sequencing input: naive CD4+ T cells from blood. The chain's CDR3 is CASSLERAGSSGANVLTF. In DNA, the CDR3 is TGCGCCAGCAGCTTGGAACGAGCAGGCAGCTCTGGGGCCAACGTCCTGACTTTC.